The 2 T cell receptor beta chains reported below all come from one sample, sequenced in a study of cytomegalovirus exposure and HLA in healthy donors. Both 60 Vbeta primers and 13 Jbeta primers went into the PCR. Libraries were prepared by immunoSEQ multiplex PCR; TCRdb keeps only in-frame clonotypes and omits some of them. Recorded for this sample: 150,000 to 200,000 clones. Sequencing input: PBMCs. The receptors here all came from a woman between 55 and 75 years old in good health and CMV-seronegative.

The J gene is TRBJ2-7, the V gene TRBV6-5; D perhaps matches TRBD1 (5 bases). This CDR3 region has 13 residues. The V and J ends lost 3 bases and 4 bases respectively, with 10 bases between them. Germline CDR1 reads MNHEY; CDR2 reads SVGAGI. This chain's CDR3 is CASSYRQGYEQYF. The CDR3 region has the DNA TGTGCCAGCAGTTATAGGCAGGGTTACGAGCAGTACTTC.

The chain has TRBV7-9 and TRBJ2-1; 10 nucleotides align to TRBD2. V trimming: 5 bases; J trimming: 0 bases; junction bases outside the gene matches: 7. The CDR3 extends over 17 amino acids. In germline, CDR1 is SEHNR, CDR2 FQNEAQ (reference sequence). As DNA, the CDR3 is TGTGCCAGCAGCACGAGCGGGAGGGGGAGCTCCTACAATGAGCAGTTCTTC. It yields the protein CASSTSGRGSSYNEQFF.